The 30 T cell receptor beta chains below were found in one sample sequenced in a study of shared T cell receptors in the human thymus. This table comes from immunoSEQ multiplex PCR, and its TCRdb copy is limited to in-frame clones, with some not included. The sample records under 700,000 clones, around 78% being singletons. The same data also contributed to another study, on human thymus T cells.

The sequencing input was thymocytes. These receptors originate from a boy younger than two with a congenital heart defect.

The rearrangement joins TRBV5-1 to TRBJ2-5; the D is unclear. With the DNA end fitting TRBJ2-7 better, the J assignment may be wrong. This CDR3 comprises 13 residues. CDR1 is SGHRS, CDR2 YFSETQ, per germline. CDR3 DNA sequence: TGCGCCAGCAGCTTTAGTTCGGAGAACGAGCAGTACTTC. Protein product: CASSFSSENEQYF.

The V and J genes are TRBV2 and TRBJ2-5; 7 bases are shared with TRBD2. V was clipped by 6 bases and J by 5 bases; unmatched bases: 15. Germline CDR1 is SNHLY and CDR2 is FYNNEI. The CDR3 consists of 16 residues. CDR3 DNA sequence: TGTGCCAGCAGGGCCAGGCGGGAGATCTGGGAGGAGACCCAGTACTTC. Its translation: CASRARREIWEETQYF.

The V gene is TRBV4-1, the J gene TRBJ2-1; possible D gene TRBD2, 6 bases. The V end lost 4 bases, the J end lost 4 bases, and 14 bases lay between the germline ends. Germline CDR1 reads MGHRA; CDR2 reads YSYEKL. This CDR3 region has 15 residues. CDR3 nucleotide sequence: TGCGCCAGCAGCCCCCGGAGGGCATCGTACAATGAGCAGTTCTTC. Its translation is CASSPRRASYNEQFF.

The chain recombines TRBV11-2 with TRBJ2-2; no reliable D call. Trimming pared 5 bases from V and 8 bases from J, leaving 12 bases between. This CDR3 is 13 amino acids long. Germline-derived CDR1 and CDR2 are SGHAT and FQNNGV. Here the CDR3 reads CASSRISGGELFF. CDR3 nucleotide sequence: TGTGCCAGCAGCCGAATCTCAGGAGGGGAGCTGTTTTTT.

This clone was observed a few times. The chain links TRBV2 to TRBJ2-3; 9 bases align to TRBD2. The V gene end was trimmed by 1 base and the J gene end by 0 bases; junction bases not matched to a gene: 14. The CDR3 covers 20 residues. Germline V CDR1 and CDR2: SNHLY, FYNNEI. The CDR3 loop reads CASSEGRRGLADSSTDTQYF. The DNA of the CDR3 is TGTGCCAGCAGTGAAGGACGGAGGGGACTAGCAGACTCTAGCACAGATACGCAGTATTTT.

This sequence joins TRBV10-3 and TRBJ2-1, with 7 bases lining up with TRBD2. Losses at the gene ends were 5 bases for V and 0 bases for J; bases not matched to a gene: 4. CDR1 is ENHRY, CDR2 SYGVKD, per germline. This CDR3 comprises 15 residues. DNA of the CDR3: TGTGCCATCAGTTGGAGCGGGGCCTCCTACAATGAGCAGTTCTTC. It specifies CAISWSGASYNEQFF.

CDR3 loop: CASSPPPPLGVEQFF. The CDR3 DNA reads as TGTGCCAGCTCACCACCCCCGCCCTTGGGAGTTGAGCAGTTCTTC. This chain connects TRBV18 to TRBJ2-1; D possibly corresponds to TRBD2 (5 bases). The V gene lost 0 bases and the J gene lost 9 bases, with 15 bases spanning the gap. The germline gives CDR1 KGHSH, CDR2 LQKENI. The CDR3 length is 15 residues.

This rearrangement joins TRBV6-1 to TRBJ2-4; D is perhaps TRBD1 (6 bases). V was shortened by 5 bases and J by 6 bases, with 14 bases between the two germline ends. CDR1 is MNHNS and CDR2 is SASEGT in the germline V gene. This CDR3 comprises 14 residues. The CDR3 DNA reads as TGTGCCAGCAGTATGACAGGTCTGGGAAACATTCAGTACTTC. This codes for CASSMTGLGNIQYF.

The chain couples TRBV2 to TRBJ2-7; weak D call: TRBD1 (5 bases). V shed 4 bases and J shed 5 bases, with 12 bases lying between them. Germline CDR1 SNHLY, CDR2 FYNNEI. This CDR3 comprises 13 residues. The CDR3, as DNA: TGTGCCAGCAGTGGTCGCAGGGCGGACGAGCAGTACTTC. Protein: CASSGRRADEQYF.

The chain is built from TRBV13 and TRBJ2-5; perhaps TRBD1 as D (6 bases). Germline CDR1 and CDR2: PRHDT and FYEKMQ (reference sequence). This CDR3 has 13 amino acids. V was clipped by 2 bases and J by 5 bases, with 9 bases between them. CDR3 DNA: TGTGCCAGCAGCTTACCAGGGGCGGAGACCCAGTACTTC. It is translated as CASSLPGAETQYF.

CDR3 DNA: TGTGCCAGCAGTTTCATACAGGGGGCCACCTACGAGCAGTACTTC. This gives the protein CASSFIQGATYEQYF. The chain couples TRBV28 to TRBJ2-7; 9 bases are shared with TRBD1. V was clipped by 3 bases and J by 2 bases; unmatched bases: 5. The germline gives CDR1 MDHEN, CDR2 SYDVKM. The CDR3 spans 15 residues.

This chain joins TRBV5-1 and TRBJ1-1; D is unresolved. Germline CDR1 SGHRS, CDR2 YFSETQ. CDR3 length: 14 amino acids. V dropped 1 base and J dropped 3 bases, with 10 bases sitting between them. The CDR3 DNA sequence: TGCGCCAGCAGCTTGCGAGGGTGGGACACTGAAGCTTTCTTT. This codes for CASSLRGWDTEAFF.

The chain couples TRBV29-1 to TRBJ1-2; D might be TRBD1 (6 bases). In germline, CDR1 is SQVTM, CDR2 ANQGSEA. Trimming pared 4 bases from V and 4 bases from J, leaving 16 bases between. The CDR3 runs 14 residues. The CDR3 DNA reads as TGCAGCGTTGTTGAGGGGGATCGGGGCTATGGCTACACCTTC. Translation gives CSVVEGDRGYGYTF. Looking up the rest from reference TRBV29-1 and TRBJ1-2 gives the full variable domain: SAVISQKPSRDICQRGTSLTIQCQVDSQVTMMFWYRQQPGQSLTLIATANQGSEATYESGFVIDKFPISRPNLTFSTLTVSNMSPEDSSIYLCSVVEGDRGYGYTFGSGTRLTVV.

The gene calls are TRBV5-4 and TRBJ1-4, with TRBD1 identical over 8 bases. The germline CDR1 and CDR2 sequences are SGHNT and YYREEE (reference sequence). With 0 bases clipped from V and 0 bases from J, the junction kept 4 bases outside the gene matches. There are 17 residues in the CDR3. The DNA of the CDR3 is TGTGCCAGCAGCTTGGGTGCGACAGGGGCAACTAATGAAAAACTGTTTTTT. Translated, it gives CASSLGATGATNEKLFF.

The CDR3 protein is CASSRIRGASADTQYF. The CDR3 nucleotides read TGTGCCAGCAGCCGCATCAGGGGGGCGTCCGCAGATACGCAGTATTTT. The V gene is TRBV11-1, the J gene TRBJ2-3, with a weak D call TRBD1 (7 bases). V shed 5 bases and J shed 4 bases, with 19 bases lying between them. The CDR3 runs to 16 residues. Germline CDR1 reads SGHAT; CDR2 reads FQDESV (reference sequence).

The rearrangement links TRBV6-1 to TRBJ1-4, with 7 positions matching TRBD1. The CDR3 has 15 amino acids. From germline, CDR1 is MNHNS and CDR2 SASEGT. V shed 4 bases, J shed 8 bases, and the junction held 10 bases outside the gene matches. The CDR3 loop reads CASSGLEGAGEKLFF. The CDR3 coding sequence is TGTGCCAGCAGTGGATTAGAGGGGGCAGGGGAAAAACTGTTTTTT.

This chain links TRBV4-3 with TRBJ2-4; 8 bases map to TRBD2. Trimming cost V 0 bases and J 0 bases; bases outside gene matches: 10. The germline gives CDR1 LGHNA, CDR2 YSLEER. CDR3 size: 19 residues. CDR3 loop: CASSQDPSGRRVAKNIQYF. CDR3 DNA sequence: TGCGCCAGCAGCCAAGATCCCAGCGGGAGAAGGGTAGCCAAAAACATTCAGTACTTC.

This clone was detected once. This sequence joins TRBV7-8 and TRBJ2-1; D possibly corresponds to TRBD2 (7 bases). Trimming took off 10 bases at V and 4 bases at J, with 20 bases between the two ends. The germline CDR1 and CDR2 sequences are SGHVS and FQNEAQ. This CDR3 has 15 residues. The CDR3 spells CAIKGGGRAYNEQFF. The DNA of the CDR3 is TGTGCCATAAAGGGGGGCGGGAGAGCTTACAATGAGCAGTTCTTC.

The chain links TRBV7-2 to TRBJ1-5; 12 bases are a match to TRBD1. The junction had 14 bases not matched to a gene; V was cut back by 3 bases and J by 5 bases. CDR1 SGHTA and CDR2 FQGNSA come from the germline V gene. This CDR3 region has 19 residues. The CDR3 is CASSLRLGVGQGAHQPQHF. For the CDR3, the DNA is TGTGCCAGCAGCTTGAGGCTCGGAGTGGGACAGGGGGCCCATCAGCCCCAGCATTTT.

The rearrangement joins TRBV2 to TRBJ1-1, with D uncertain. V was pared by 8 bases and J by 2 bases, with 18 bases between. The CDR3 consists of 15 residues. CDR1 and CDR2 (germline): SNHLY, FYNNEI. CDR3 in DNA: TGTGCCAGCCTAGGTATCGGAGAAGAAAACACTGAAGCTTTCTTT. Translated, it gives CASLGIGEENTEAFF.

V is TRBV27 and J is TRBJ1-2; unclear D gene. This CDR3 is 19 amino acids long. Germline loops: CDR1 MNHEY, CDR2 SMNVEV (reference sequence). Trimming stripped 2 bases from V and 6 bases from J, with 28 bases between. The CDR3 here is CASSLKDPVTANKENGYTF. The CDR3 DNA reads TGTGCCAGCAGTTTAAAGGATCCGGTGACGGCGAACAAGGAGAATGGCTACACCTTC.

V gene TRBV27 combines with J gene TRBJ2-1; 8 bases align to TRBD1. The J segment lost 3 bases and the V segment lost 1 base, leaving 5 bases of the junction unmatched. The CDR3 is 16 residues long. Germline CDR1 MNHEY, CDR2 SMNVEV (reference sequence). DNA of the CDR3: TGTGCCAGCAGTTTATGGACAGGGATGGGCTACAATGAGCAGTTCTTC. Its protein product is CASSLWTGMGYNEQFF.

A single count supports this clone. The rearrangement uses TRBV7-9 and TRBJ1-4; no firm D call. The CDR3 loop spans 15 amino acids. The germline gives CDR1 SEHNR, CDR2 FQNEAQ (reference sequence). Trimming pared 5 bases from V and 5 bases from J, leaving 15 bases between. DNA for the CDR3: TGTGCCAGCAGCACCAATCTTCGGAGCAATGAAAAACTGTTTTTT. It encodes CASSTNLRSNEKLFF.

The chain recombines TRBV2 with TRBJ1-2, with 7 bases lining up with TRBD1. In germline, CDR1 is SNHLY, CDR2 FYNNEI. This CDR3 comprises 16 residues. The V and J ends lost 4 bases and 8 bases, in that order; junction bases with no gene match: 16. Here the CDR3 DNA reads TGTGCCAGCAGTGCAGGGACAGCCTACCCCCGGCACGGCTACACCTTC. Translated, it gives CASSAGTAYPRHGYTF. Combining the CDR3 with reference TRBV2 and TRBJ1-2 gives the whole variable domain EPEVTQTPSHQVTQMGQEVILRCVPISNHLYFYWYRQILGQKVEFLVSFYNNEISEKSEIFDDQFSVERPDGSNFTLKIRSTKLEDSAMYFCASSAGTAYPRHGYTFGSGTRLTVV.

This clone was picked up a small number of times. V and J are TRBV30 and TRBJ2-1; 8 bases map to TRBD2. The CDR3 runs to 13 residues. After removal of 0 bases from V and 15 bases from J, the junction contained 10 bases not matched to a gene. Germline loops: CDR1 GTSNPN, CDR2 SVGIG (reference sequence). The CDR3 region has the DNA TGTGCCTGGAGTGTATACCCTGCGGGGGGTCGGTTCTTC. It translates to CAWSVYPAGGRFF. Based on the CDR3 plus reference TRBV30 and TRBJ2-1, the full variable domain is SQTIHQWPATLVQPVGSPLSLECTVEGTSNPNLYWYRQAAGRGLQLLFYSVGIGQISSEVPQNLSASRPQDRQFILSSKKLLLSDSGFYLCAWSVYPAGGRFFGPGTRLTVL.

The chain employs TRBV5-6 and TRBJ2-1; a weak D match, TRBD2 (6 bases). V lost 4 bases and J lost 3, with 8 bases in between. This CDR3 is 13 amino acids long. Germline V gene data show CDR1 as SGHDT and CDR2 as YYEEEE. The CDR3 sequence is CASSPTSYNEQFF. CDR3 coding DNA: TGTGCCAGCAGCCCGACTAGCTACAATGAGCAGTTCTTC.

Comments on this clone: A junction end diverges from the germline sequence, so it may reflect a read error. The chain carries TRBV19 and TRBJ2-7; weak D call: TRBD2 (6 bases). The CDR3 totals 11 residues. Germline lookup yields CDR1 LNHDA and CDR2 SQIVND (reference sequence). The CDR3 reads CASSQQGLVAF. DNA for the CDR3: TGTGCCAGTAGCCAGCAGGGACTTGTGGCGTTC.

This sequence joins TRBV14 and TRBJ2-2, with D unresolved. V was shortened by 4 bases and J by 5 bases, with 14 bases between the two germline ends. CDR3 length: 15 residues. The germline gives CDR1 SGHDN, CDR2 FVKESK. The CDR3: CASSPNGHGTGELFF. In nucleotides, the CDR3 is TGTGCCAGCAGCCCGAACGGCCACGGGACCGGGGAGCTGTTTTTT. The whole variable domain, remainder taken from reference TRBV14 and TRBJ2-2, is EAGVTQFPSHSVIEKGQTVTLRCDPISGHDNLYWYRRVMGKEIKFLLHFVKESKQDESGMPNNRFLAERTGGTYSTLKVQPAELEDSGVYFCASSPNGHGTGELFFGEGSRLTVL.

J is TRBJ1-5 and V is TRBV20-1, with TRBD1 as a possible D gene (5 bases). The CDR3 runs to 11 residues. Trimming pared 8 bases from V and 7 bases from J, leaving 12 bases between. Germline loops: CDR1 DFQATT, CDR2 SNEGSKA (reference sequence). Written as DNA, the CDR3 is TGCAGTCTGGGGGGGAGGCAGCCCCAGCATTTT. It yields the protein CSLGGRQPQHF.

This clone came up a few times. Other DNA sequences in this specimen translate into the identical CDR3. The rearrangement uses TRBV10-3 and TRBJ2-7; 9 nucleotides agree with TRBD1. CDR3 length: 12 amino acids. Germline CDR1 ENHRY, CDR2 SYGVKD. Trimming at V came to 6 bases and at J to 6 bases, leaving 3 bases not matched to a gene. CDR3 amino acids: CAIRTTGGEQYF. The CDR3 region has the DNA TGTGCCATCAGAACGACAGGGGGCGAGCAGTACTTC.